This is a list of T cell receptor beta chains from one sample in a study of T cells after yellow fever vaccination. TCRdb called the 5' RACE reads again in MiXCR, with one record for every CDR3 protein. The sample lists some 560,000 distinct CDR3 sequences; roughly 19% were seen once. Sequencing used PBMCs, obtained 15 days after the yellow fever booster vaccination. Receptors originate from a man younger than 45 who received the YFV17D yellow fever vaccine. The CDR3 runs from the conserved cysteine through the conserved F or W. A D gene is named only where the DNA matches it firmly. The size of a clone is reported for some rows only, either as once, few or many, or as a class for expanded clones.

J: TRBJ1-5; D: NA; V: TRBV6-4; size: NA; DNA: TGTGCCAGCACAGGGGTGAGGCAGCCCCAGCATTTT; CDR3: CASTGVRQPQHF
J: TRBJ2-1; D: TRBD1; V: TRBV7-9; size: few; DNA: TGTGCCAGCAGCCCCACAGGGACAGTCTCCTACAATGAGCAGTTCTTC; CDR3: CASSPTGTVSYNEQFF
J: TRBJ2-7; D: NA; V: TRBV21-1; size: few; DNA: TGTGCCAGCAGCCGTGGACTATTCTCCTACGAGCAGTACTTC; CDR3: CASSRGLFSYEQYF
J: TRBJ2-7; D: TRBD1; V: TRBV6-5; size: many; DNA: TGTGCCAGCAGCCAACAGGGGACATGGAACGAGCAGTACTTC; CDR3: CASSQQGTWNEQYF
J: TRBJ2-3; D: NA; V: TRBV20-1; size: few; DNA: TGCAGTGCACCTTCGGCCGCCGATACGCAGTATTTT; CDR3: CSAPSAADTQYF
J: TRBJ2-5; D: TRBD1; V: TRBV28; size: few; DNA: TGTGCCAGCAGTTTGGCAGGGGGCTGGATGGAGACCCAGTACTTC; CDR3: CASSLAGGWMETQYF
J: TRBJ2-7; D: NA; V: TRBV27; size: NA; DNA: TGTGCCAGCAGGCGCTTTGGGATAGCGGAGACCTACGAGCAGTACTTC; CDR3: CASRRFGIAETYEQYF
J: TRBJ2-3; D: NA; V: TRBV5-5; size: few; DNA: TGTGCCAGCAGCTTGCCAGCGCAGGGGGGTAGCACAGATACGCAGTATTTT; CDR3: CASSLPAQGGSTDTQYF
J: TRBJ2-1; D: NA; V: TRBV6-2/TRBV6-3; size: NA; DNA: TGTGCCAGCACCTCACGAGGGGGAGTAGATTACAATGAGCAGTTCTTC; CDR3: CASTSRGGVDYNEQFF
J: TRBJ1-2; D: TRBD1; V: TRBV10-3; size: few; DNA: TGTGCCATCAGTGGATCGGGGGGACAGGGGGCTTCTTATGGCTACACCTTC; CDR3: CAISGSGGQGASYGYTF
J: TRBJ1-6; D: NA; V: TRBV5-1; size: NA; DNA: TGCGCCAGCAGCTTGGTAGGAAACTATAATTCACCCCTCCACTTT; CDR3: CASSLVGNYNSPLHF
J: TRBJ2-7; D: TRBD1; V: TRBV7-8; size: few; DNA: TGTGCCAGCAGCTCCGACAGGGAACCGTACGAGCAGTACTTC; CDR3: CASSSDREPYEQYF
J: TRBJ2-1; D: TRBD2; V: TRBV27; size: NA; DNA: TGTGCCAGCAGTCTACGACTAGCGGGAGGACTTTACAATGAGCAGTTCTTC; CDR3: CASSLRLAGGLYNEQFF
J: TRBJ2-5; D: NA; V: TRBV25-1; size: NA; DNA: TGTGCCAGCAGTGACCGAGGGCTCGAGACCCAGTACTTC; CDR3: CASSDRGLETQYF
J: TRBJ1-2; D: NA; V: TRBV5-1; size: few; DNA: TGCGCCAGCAGCATCGGCAATGGTGGCAGGGATAATGATGGCTACACCTTC; CDR3: CASSIGNGGRDNDGYTF
J: TRBJ2-1; D: NA; V: TRBV20-1; size: NA; DNA: TGCAGTGCTAGTGAGAGGTTGGACGAGCAGTTCTTC; CDR3: CSASERLDEQFF
J: TRBJ2-5; D: TRBD1; V: TRBV20-1; size: few; DNA: TGCAGTGCTAGCCCGACAGGGATCCAAGGGGAGACCCAGTACTTC; CDR3: CSASPTGIQGETQYF
J: TRBJ2-2; D: NA; V: TRBV4-3; size: NA; DNA: TGCGCCAGCGGGAAAGACATGGGCATCGGGGAGCTGTTTTTT; CDR3: CASGKDMGIGELFF
J: TRBJ2-1; D: NA; V: TRBV20-1; size: few; DNA: TGCAGTTTTGGGGGGGGGGCTCTCTCCTACAATGAGCAGTTCTTC; CDR3: CSFGGGALSYNEQFF
J: TRBJ2-2; D: NA; V: TRBV11-3; size: NA; DNA: TGTGCCAGCGTGGAGCTAGGGGTAAATGACACCGTAGGGGAGCTGTTTTTT; CDR3: CASVELGVNDTVGELFF
J: TRBJ2-4; D: NA; V: TRBV4-1; size: NA; DNA: TGCGCCAGCAGCCAAGATGTCGCGACGGGGGCGAAAAACATTCAGTACTTC; CDR3: CASSQDVATGAKNIQYF
J: TRBJ2-2; D: NA; V: TRBV6-1; size: NA; DNA: TGTGCCATTGCAGGGGTCCTGAACACCGGGGAGCTGTTTTTT; CDR3: CAIAGVLNTGELFF
J: TRBJ2-1; D: TRBD1; V: TRBV10-3; size: few; DNA: TGTGCCATCAGTGGGGACAGGGAAATTCTCAGTGAGCAGTTCTTC; CDR3: CAISGDREILSEQFF
J: TRBJ1-1; D: NA; V: TRBV20-1; size: NA; DNA: TGCAGTGCCCCGTTACGGACAGTCGACACTGAAGCTTTCTTT; CDR3: CSAPLRTVDTEAFF
J: TRBJ2-7; D: NA; V: TRBV7-3; size: few; DNA: TGTGCCAGCAGCTTAGGAGCGGGACAAGGCTACGAGCAGTACTTC; CDR3: CASSLGAGQGYEQYF
J: TRBJ2-7; D: NA; V: TRBV2; size: NA; DNA: TGTGCCAGCAGTGACGGGAACAGCTCCTACGAGCAGTACTTC; CDR3: CASSDGNSSYEQYF
J: TRBJ2-1; D: NA; V: TRBV6-2/TRBV6-3; size: NA; DNA: TGTGCCAGCAACGGGCGGGACAAGTACAATGAGCAGTTCTTC; CDR3: CASNGRDKYNEQFF
J: TRBJ2-1; D: NA; V: TRBV29-1; size: NA; DNA: TGCAGCGAAAGTGTAGGCTACAATGAGCAGTTCTTC; CDR3: CSESVGYNEQFF
J: TRBJ1-1; D: NA; V: TRBV5-6; size: many; DNA: TGTGCCAGCAGCTATTGGCTGACAGAGTCGACTTTCTTT; CDR3: CASSYWLTESTFF
J: TRBJ2-7; D: TRBD1; V: TRBV29-1; size: NA; DNA: TGCAGCGTTGAAGATCGGGACAGCTACGAGCAGTACTTC; CDR3: CSVEDRDSYEQYF
J: TRBJ2-3; D: NA; V: TRBV12-5; size: NA; DNA: TGTGCTAGTGGTTTGGTAGGGTATACGCAGTATTTT; CDR3: CASGLVGYTQYF
J: TRBJ2-3; D: TRBD2; V: TRBV27; size: NA; DNA: TGTGCCAGCAGTTTGGATCTAGCGGGAAAGGATACGCAGTATTTT; CDR3: CASSLDLAGKDTQYF
J: TRBJ2-1; D: NA; V: TRBV9; size: NA; DNA: TGTGCCAGCAGCGTGACTTTTAGTAGTGGGGAATACAATGAGCAGTTCTTC; CDR3: CASSVTFSSGEYNEQFF
J: TRBJ2-4; D: TRBD1; V: TRBV4-3; size: many; DNA: TGCGCCAGCAGCCAAGATCGACGACAGGGGGCATACATTCAGTACTTC; CDR3: CASSQDRRQGAYIQYF
J: TRBJ2-5; D: NA; V: TRBV21-1; size: NA; DNA: TGTGCCAGCAGCAAAGATGCTAGCGGAGAGACCCAGTACTTC; CDR3: CASSKDASGETQYF
J: TRBJ1-4; D: TRBD1; V: TRBV7-9; size: NA; DNA: TGTGCCAGCAGTGCGTACAGGGGCCCTGAAAAACTGTTTTTT; CDR3: CASSAYRGPEKLFF
J: TRBJ1-6; D: TRBD1; V: TRBV25-1; size: NA; DNA: TGTGCCAGCAGACCGACAGGGGTAAATTCACCCCTCCACTTT; CDR3: CASRPTGVNSPLHF
J: TRBJ2-2; D: NA; V: TRBV29-1; size: few; DNA: TGCAGCGTTGTTTTCAGAAGGAGCACCGGGGAGCTGTTTTTT; CDR3: CSVVFRRSTGELFF
J: TRBJ2-7; D: NA; V: TRBV10-3; size: NA; DNA: TGTGCCATCAAATTCACGTCAAGCTCCTACGAGCAGTACTTC; CDR3: CAIKFTSSSYEQYF
J: TRBJ2-1; D: NA; V: TRBV20-1; size: few; DNA: TGCAGTGCGTTGCTCGATGAGCAGTTCTTC; CDR3: CSALLDEQFF
J: TRBJ2-6; D: NA; V: TRBV12-3/TRBV12-4; size: NA; DNA: TGTGCCAGCAGTTTACCCCTACGCGGGGCCAACGTCCTGACTTTC; CDR3: CASSLPLRGANVLTF
J: TRBJ1-5; D: TRBD1; V: TRBV6-5; size: once; DNA: TGTGCCAGCAGTTCCACCGGGACAGACAATCAGCCCCAGCATTTT; CDR3: CASSSTGTDNQPQHF
J: TRBJ2-3; D: TRBD2; V: TRBV20-1; size: NA; DNA: TGCAGTGCTAGGAGAGGAGCGGGGCTCCCAGATACGCAGTATTTT; CDR3: CSARRGAGLPDTQYF
J: TRBJ2-7; D: TRBD1; V: TRBV7-6; size: few; DNA: TGTGCCAGCAGCTCCGGGACAGACTACGAGCAGTACTTC; CDR3: CASSSGTDYEQYF
J: TRBJ2-4; D: NA; V: TRBV5-1; size: NA; DNA: TGCGCCAGCAGCTTCCAAACAGGGGCCAAAAACATTCAGTACTTC; CDR3: CASSFQTGAKNIQYF
J: TRBJ2-7; D: NA; V: TRBV7-2; size: NA; DNA: TGTGCCAGCAGCTTAGCCGTAGGATGGCAGTACTTC; CDR3: CASSLAVGWQYF
J: TRBJ2-7; D: TRBD2; V: TRBV7-2; size: NA; DNA: TGTGCCAGCAGACAAACTAGCGGGAGTTACTACGAGCAGTACTTC; CDR3: CASRQTSGSYYEQYF
J: TRBJ2-2; D: TRBD2; V: TRBV20-1; size: few; DNA: TGCAGTGCTAGAGAAGGACTAGGTACCGGGGAGCTGTTTTTT; CDR3: CSAREGLGTGELFF
J: TRBJ2-1; D: NA; V: TRBV7-2; size: NA; DNA: TGTGCCAGCAGCTCCCAGGCCACCCCCAATGAGCAGTTCTTC; CDR3: CASSSQATPNEQFF
J: TRBJ2-7; D: NA; V: TRBV10-1; size: few; DNA: TGCGCCAGCAGTGAGTCTGGTGGTAGTCGCTACGAGCAGTACTTC; CDR3: CASSESGGSRYEQYF
J: TRBJ2-3; D: TRBD1; V: TRBV6-1; size: few; DNA: TGTGCCAGCAGCCTAGGCCAGGGGGCGCTTGTGGCAGATACGCAGTATTTT; CDR3: CASSLGQGALVADTQYF
J: TRBJ2-1; D: NA; V: TRBV7-2; size: NA; DNA: TGTGCCAGCAGCTTAAGACGGGAACCGAATGAGCAGTTCTTC; CDR3: CASSLRREPNEQFF
J: TRBJ2-2; D: NA; V: TRBV10-1; size: NA; DNA: TGCGCCAGCAGGGGCGAACGCGACACCGGGGAGCTGTTTTTT; CDR3: CASRGERDTGELFF
J: TRBJ2-2; D: TRBD2; V: TRBV11-2; size: NA; DNA: TGTGCCAGCAGCTTCCGGCCAAGACTAGCGGGCAGCACCGGGGAGCTGTTTTTT; CDR3: CASSFRPRLAGSTGELFF
J: TRBJ2-1; D: NA; V: TRBV7-6; size: NA; DNA: TGTGCCAGCAGCCCCGGAGTAGCTGGGAATGAGCAGTTCTTC; CDR3: CASSPGVAGNEQFF